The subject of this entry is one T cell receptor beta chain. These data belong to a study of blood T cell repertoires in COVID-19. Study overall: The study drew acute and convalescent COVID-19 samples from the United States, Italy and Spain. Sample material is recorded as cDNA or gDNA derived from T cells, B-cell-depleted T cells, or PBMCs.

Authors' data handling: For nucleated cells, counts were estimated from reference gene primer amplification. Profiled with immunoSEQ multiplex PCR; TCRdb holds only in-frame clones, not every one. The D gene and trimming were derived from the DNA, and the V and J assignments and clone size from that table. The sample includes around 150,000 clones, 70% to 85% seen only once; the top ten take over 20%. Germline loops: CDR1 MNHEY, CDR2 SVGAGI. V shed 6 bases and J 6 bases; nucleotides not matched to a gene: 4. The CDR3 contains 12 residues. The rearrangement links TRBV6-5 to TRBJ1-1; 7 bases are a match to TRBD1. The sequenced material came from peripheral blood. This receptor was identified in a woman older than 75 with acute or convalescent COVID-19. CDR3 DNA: TGTGCCAGCAGCAAGAGGGGGCCTGAAGCTTTCTTT. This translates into CASSKRGPEAFF.